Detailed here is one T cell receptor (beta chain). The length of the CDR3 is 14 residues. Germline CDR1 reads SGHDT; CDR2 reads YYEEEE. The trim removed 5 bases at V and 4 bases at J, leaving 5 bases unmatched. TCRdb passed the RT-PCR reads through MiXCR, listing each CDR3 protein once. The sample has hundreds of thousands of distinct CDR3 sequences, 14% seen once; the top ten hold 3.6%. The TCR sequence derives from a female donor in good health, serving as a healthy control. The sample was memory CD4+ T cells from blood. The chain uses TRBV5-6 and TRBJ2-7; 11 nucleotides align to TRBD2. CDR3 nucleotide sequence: TGTGCCAGCAGTCTAGCGGGAGGCGTATACGAGCAGTACTTC. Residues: CASSLAGGVYEQYF.